A single sample gave rise to the 15 T cell receptor beta chains below, sequenced in a study of Ad26.COV2.S vaccination and SARS-CoV-2 variants. Using immunoSEQ multiplex PCR, the repertoire was profiled, and TCRdb retains in-frame clones only, with some absent. The table lists about 480,000 clones, 87% of them singletons. Sample treatment: approximately 18 received Ad26.COV2.S at low or high dose, single or two shots; 5 received placebo; per-sample allocation not given. At day 63 after the first vaccine or placebo injection, samples were drawn. The material was peripheral blood, obtained in a trial of Ad26.COV2.S vaccine versus placebo. These receptor sequences come from a person aged 18 to 65 who received the Ad26.COV2.S COVID-19 vaccine or a placebo.

This clone showed up just once. V gene TRBV15 combines with J gene TRBJ1-1; unclear D gene. Germline V lookup: CDR1 LNHNV, CDR2 YYDKDF (reference sequence). The CDR3 is made up of 12 amino acids. V was trimmed by 4 bases and J by 6 bases, leaving 9 bases between them. The CDR3 DNA reads TGTGCCACCAGCAATATAGACGCTGAAGCTTTCTTT. This codes for CATSNIDAEAFF.

The V gene is TRBV6-2 or TRBV6-3, the J gene TRBJ2-7; no definite D call. Trimming left V 0 bases short and J 3 bases short, with 12 bases between. Looked up from germline, CDR1 is MNHEY and CDR2 is SVGEGT. The CDR3 is 15 residues long. This CDR3 reads CASSYSGPLDYEQYF. Written as DNA, the CDR3 is TGTGCCAGCAGTTACTCCGGCCCTCTCGACTACGAGCAGTACTTC.

The V gene is TRBV5-6, the J gene TRBJ2-1; no clear D gene. Trimming removed 1 base at V and 0 bases at J, with 17 bases between. The CDR3 is 18 amino acids. Germline V gene lookup returns CDR1 SGHDT and CDR2 YYEEEE. The CDR3 here is CASSLIRSSADSYNEQFF. The CDR3 nucleotides read TGTGCCAGCAGCTTGATCCGTTCTAGTGCGGACTCCTACAATGAGCAGTTCTTC. Together with reference TRBV5-6 and TRBJ2-1, the CDR3 gives the full variable domain: DAGVTQSPTHLIKTRGQQVTLRCSPKSGHDTVSWYQQALGQGPQFIFQYYEEEERQRGNFPDRFSGHQFPNYSSELNVNALLLGDSALYLCASSLIRSSADSYNEQFFGPGTRLTVL.

The rearrangement uses TRBV29-1 and TRBJ1-5, with 8 bases fitting TRBD1. Germline V CDR1 and CDR2: SQVTM, ANQGSEA. V dropped 5 bases and J dropped 9; count of bases not matched to a gene: 9. The CDR3 totals 13 residues. The CDR3 protein is CSVSSGGDSPQHF. The CDR3 DNA reads TGCAGCGTTTCGTCAGGGGGCGATTCGCCCCAGCATTTT.

The chain couples TRBV19 to TRBJ2-2; TRBD1 might be the D (5 bases). CDR3 length: 14 amino acids. Deletions cut 2 bases from V and 5 bases from J, with 9 bases between. Germline CDR1 reads LNHDA; CDR2 reads SQIVND (reference sequence). The CDR3 DNA follows: TGTGCCAGTAGTATACAGGGATCGACCGGGGAGCTGTTTTTT. This gives the protein CASSIQGSTGELFF.

This clone was seen once. This sequence joins TRBV4-3 and TRBJ2-5; D not certain. The length of the CDR3 is 13 residues. Trimming pared 4 bases from V and 5 bases from J, leaving 11 bases between. CDR1 and CDR2 (germline): LGHNA, YSLEER. The CDR3 here is CASSPHLRETQYF. CDR3 in DNA: TGCGCCAGCAGCCCCCACCTAAGGGAGACCCAGTACTTC.

V and J are TRBV7-2 and TRBJ2-1; the match to TRBD1 covers 7 bases. Looked up from germline, CDR1 is SGHTA and CDR2 is FQGNSA. The CDR3 has 14 residues. V was pared by 5 bases and J by 7 bases, with 8 bases of the junction left unmatched. In DNA form, the CDR3 reads TGTGCCAGCAGCCTGACAGGGTCTTTGAATGAGCAGTTCTTC. It encodes CASSLTGSLNEQFF.

V is TRBV9 and J is TRBJ2-7; 8 nucleotides line up with TRBD2. The germline gives CDR1 SGDLS, CDR2 YYNGEE. There are 14 residues in the CDR3. After removal of 4 bases from V and 4 bases from J, the junction contained 7 bases not matched to a gene. The CDR3 DNA is TGTGCCAGCAGCCCCTCGGGACTAGGGTACGAGCAGTACTTC. Translating it yields CASSPSGLGYEQYF.

The chain combines TRBV6-1 with TRBJ1-1; D might be TRBD1 (5 bases). V was shortened by 1 base and J by 5 bases, with 20 bases between the two germline ends. This CDR3 contains 17 residues. Germline assignment: CDR1 MNHNS and CDR2 SASEGT. The CDR3: CASSEGPGRSTLTEAFF. The CDR3 DNA reads as TGTGCCAGCAGTGAAGGCCCAGGGCGGAGTACGTTGACTGAAGCTTTCTTT.

The gene calls are TRBV18 and TRBJ1-4; a weak D match, TRBD1 (6 bases). V was pared by 5 bases and J by 4 bases, with 8 bases between. This CDR3 has 13 amino acids. The germline gives CDR1 KGHSH, CDR2 LQKENI. CDR3 sequence reads: CASSNRDNEKLFF. The CDR3 DNA follows: TGTGCCAGCTCAAACAGGGATAATGAAAAACTGTTTTTT.

The rearrangement links TRBV7-3 to TRBJ2-7; D is unresolved. The germline CDR1 and CDR2 sequences are SGHTA and FQGTGA. The V gene lost 5 bases and the J gene lost 3 bases, with 14 bases spanning the gap. The CDR3 has 14 residues. CDR3 DNA: TGTGCCAGCAGCCGAGAGTTTTCTGACTACGAGCAGTACTTC. It codes for CASSREFSDYEQYF.

The V gene is TRBV5-4, the J gene TRBJ1-4; 7 bases map to TRBD1. CDR3 length: 15 amino acids. The germline gives CDR1 SGHNT, CDR2 YYREEE (reference sequence). V was pared by 3 bases and J by 6 bases, with 8 bases of the junction left unmatched. The CDR3 nucleotides are TGTGCCAGCAGCTCGGGCCCCACAGGGGATGAAAAACTGTTTTTT. Translation: CASSSGPTGDEKLFF.

This chain connects TRBV7-3 to TRBJ1-1, with D tentatively TRBD1 (6 bases). From germline, CDR1 is SGHTA and CDR2 FQGTGA. The CDR3 is 14 amino acids. V was clipped by 6 bases and J by 0 bases, with 11 bases between them. CDR3 nucleotide sequence: TGTGCCAGCAGACCTGGGGGCTTGAACACTGAAGCTTTCTTT. This codes for CASRPGGLNTEAFF.

The CDR3 loop reads CASSTGLAGLTDTQYF. CDR3 nucleotide sequence: TGTGCCAGCAGCACCGGACTAGCGGGGCTCACAGATACGCAGTATTTT. The V gene is TRBV5-4, the J gene TRBJ2-3; 12 nucleotides align to TRBD2. Germline CDR1 and CDR2: SGHNT and YYREEE (reference sequence). J lost 2 bases, V lost 4 bases, and 5 bases had no gene match. The CDR3 extends over 16 amino acids.

The gene calls are TRBV19 and TRBJ2-6; no firm D call. This CDR3 is built from 15 residues. The germline gives CDR1 LNHDA, CDR2 SQIVND (reference sequence). Trimming shortened V by 5 bases and J by 1 base, and 9 bases separated the two germline ends. The CDR3 spells CASSATMSGANVLTF. The CDR3 DNA follows: TGTGCCAGTAGTGCGACGATGTCTGGGGCCAACGTCCTGACTTTC.